What follows are 12 T cell receptor beta chains derived from one specimen sequenced in a study of OX40 agonist ivuxolimab in advanced cancers. The assay was immunoSEQ multiplex PCR, and TCRdb's table has in-frame clones only and misses some. The data show 39,000 or so clones, approximately 86% seen once. The sequencing used CD4+ or CD8+ T cells sorted from blood, collected in a trial of the OX40 agonist ivuxolimab. These receptors all stem from an adult with an advanced solid tumor such as melanoma, head and neck, liver or kidney cancer.

J is TRBJ1-4 and V is TRBV7-9; TRBD1 is a possible D gene (5 bases). V dropped 5 bases and J dropped 7 bases, with 17 bases sitting between them. The germline CDR1 and CDR2 sequences are SEHNR and FQNEAQ (reference sequence). The CDR3 consists of 15 residues. CDR3 protein: CASSHVRGFFEKLFF. The CDR3 DNA reads TGTGCCAGCAGCCACGTCCGGGGGTTTTTTGAAAAACTGTTTTTT.

The chain carries TRBV19 and TRBJ1-1; maybe TRBD1 (5 bases). The CDR3 extends over 16 amino acids. Trimming removed 6 bases from V and 0 bases from J, with 17 bases in between. Germline V gives CDR1 LNHDA, CDR2 SQIVND (reference sequence). DNA for the CDR3: TGTGCCAGTAGAGAGAGGGTCCGGGGGGTGAACACTGAAGCTTTCTTT. Amino acid sequence: CASRERVRGVNTEAFF.

The sample holds one count of this clone. This rearrangement joins TRBV10-2 to TRBJ2-3, with a tentative D call TRBD2 (7 bases). V was pared by 0 bases and J by 2 bases, with 12 bases between. Germline V gives CDR1 WSHSY, CDR2 SAAADI. The CDR3 covers 16 residues. This CDR3 is CASSESPGGPTDTQYF. The CDR3 DNA is TGCGCCAGCAGTGAGTCCCCCGGGGGGCCCACAGATACGCAGTATTTT.

Written as DNA, the CDR3 is TGTGCCAGCCGACAGTCGAACACTGAAGCTTTCTTT. Translation: CASRQSNTEAFF. The V gene is TRBV7-9, the J gene TRBJ1-1; D may be TRBD1 (5 bases). V lost 8 bases to trimming and J lost 1 base, with 8 bases between them. In germline, CDR1 is SEHNR, CDR2 FQNEAQ (reference sequence). The CDR3 totals 12 residues.

Note on this clone: In the same sample, other DNA sequences code for this CDR3. The gene calls are TRBV4-1 and TRBJ2-7; 9 bases agree with TRBD2. CDR1 and CDR2 from the germline V gene are MGHRA and YSYEKL. Trimming cost V 3 bases and J 1 base; bases outside gene matches: 1. This CDR3 has 14 amino acids. CDR3 nucleotide sequence: TGCGCCAGCAGCCAGACTAGCGGTTCCTACGAGCAGTACTTC. Residues: CASSQTSGSYEQYF.

This chain links TRBV2 with TRBJ2-1; D may be TRBD2 (5 bases). With 4 bases removed from V and 6 bases from J, the gap between germline ends came to 16 bases. The CDR3 has 15 amino acids. Germline V lookup: CDR1 SNHLY, CDR2 FYNNEI. The CDR3 DNA is TGTGCCAGCAGTGTATTGGACTCAGGACCCAATGAGCAGTTCTTC. This translates into CASSVLDSGPNEQFF.

This chain links TRBV7-8 with TRBJ2-1, with 8 bases lining up with TRBD2. Looked up from germline, CDR1 is SGHVS and CDR2 is FQNEAQ. V lost 0 bases, J lost 4 bases, and 5 bases stayed unmatched. The CDR3 is 16 amino acids. The CDR3 here is CASSLARLAGYNEQFF. The CDR3 bases are TGTGCCAGCAGCTTAGCTCGCCTAGCGGGTTACAATGAGCAGTTCTTC.

This chain joins TRBV27 and TRBJ2-1, with TRBD2 identical over 9 bases. Germline trimming cut 6 bases from V and 6 bases from J; bases unmatched to any gene: 9. This CDR3 has 15 residues. Germline loops: CDR1 MNHEY, CDR2 SMNVEV (reference sequence). CDR3 sequence (DNA): TGTGCCAGCAGCGAGCGGCGGGGGGGGGTCAATGAGCAGTTCTTC. This codes for CASSERRGGVNEQFF.

The V and J genes are TRBV5-4 and TRBJ2-7, with D uncertain. CDR1 is SGHNT, CDR2 YYREEE, per germline (reference sequence). The CDR3 contains 13 residues. V lost 4 bases and J 7 bases, leaving 15 bases between the germline ends. CDR3 sequence: CASSTGPAVEQYF. The CDR3 DNA follows: TGTGCCAGCAGCACCGGACCCGCTGTGGAGCAGTACTTC.

As to this clone: One end of the junction varies from germline; a read error may be responsible. J is TRBJ1-1 and V is TRBV4-1, with D perhaps TRBD1 (6 bases). The CDR3 runs 14 residues. Germline V CDR1 and CDR2: MGHRA, YSYEKL. The CDR3 region has the DNA TGCGCCAGCAGCCGAGTTGCAGGGGACACTAAAGCTTTCTTT. Its protein is CASSRVAGDTKAFF.

V and J are TRBV27 and TRBJ2-7; D could derive from TRBD1 or TRBD2 (5 bases each). The germline V gene encodes CDR1 MNHEY and CDR2 SMNVEV (reference sequence). The CDR3 runs to 14 residues. The ends were cut back, 7 bases at V and 4 bases at J, with 17 bases in the middle. The DNA for the CDR3 is TGTGCCAGCACGGCAAGGTGGGGACGGTACGAGCAGTACTTC. This codes for CASTARWGRYEQYF.

The chain is built from TRBV11-2 and TRBJ2-7; a possible D gene is TRBD2 (6 bases). The CDR3 covers 17 residues. Trimming cost V 1 base and J 4 bases, with 20 bases left between them. Per germline, CDR1 SGHAT and CDR2 FQNNGV. DNA for the CDR3: TGTGCCAGCAGCTTAGGGTCGGGGCAGGAGGGTCGGTACGAGCAGTACTTC. Amino acid sequence: CASSLGSGQEGRYEQYF.